The present T cell receptor beta chain was sequenced within a study of immune evolution from preneoplasia to lung adenocarcinoma. In germline, CDR1 is MGHRA, CDR2 YSYEKL. The CDR3 runs 13 residues. V lost 3 bases and J lost 5, with 9 bases in between. The repertoire was sequenced with immunoSEQ multiplex PCR; TCRdb's copy has only in-frame clones and lacks some. The repertoire has approximately 3,800 clones, over 75% of them found once; the top ten carry roughly 8.7%. The sample comprised FFPE adjacent normal lung tissue. The chain carries TRBV4-1 and TRBJ2-3; D possibly corresponds to TRBD1 (6 bases). The receptor was isolated from a person between 70 and 80 years old with lung adenocarcinoma. CDR3 DNA: TGCGCCAGCAGCCAGCAGGGGAAAGATACGCAGTATTTT. This sequence encodes CASSQQGKDTQYF.